Shown below are 19 T cell receptor beta chains from a single sample sequenced in a study of shared clonotypes between healthy human individuals. The data were produced by immunoSEQ multiplex PCR, yet TCRdb's version contains in-frame clones alone and is incomplete. The sample includes about 480,000 clones, around 79% of them seen just once. Sequencing input: PBMCs. These receptors were obtained from a woman aged 40 to 50 in good health. Some clones in this sample may be carry-over from other donors' samples.

V gene TRBV7-9 combines with J gene TRBJ2-1; 7 bases map to TRBD2. CDR3 length: 15 amino acids. With V trimmed by 0 bases and J by 8 bases, 7 bases remained unmatched. The germline CDR1 and CDR2 sequences are SEHNR and FQNEAQ (reference sequence). The CDR3 region has the DNA TGTGCCAGCAGCTTAGCGGGGCGGGAGTTCGATGAGCAGTTCTTC. Protein: CASSLAGREFDEQFF.

The chain is built from TRBV28 and TRBJ2-5, with 7 bases matching TRBD1. The tail of the sequence fits TRBJ2-7 better, so the J call may be wrong. Per germline, CDR1 MDHEN and CDR2 SYDVKM. There are 14 residues in the CDR3. This CDR3 reads CASSRGQIFYEQYF. CDR3 DNA: TGTGCCAGCAGCAGGGGACAGATTTTCTACGAGCAGTACTTC.

The chain uses TRBV10-1 and TRBJ2-3; 9 bases line up with TRBD2. J lost 3 bases, V lost 7 bases, and 2 bases had no gene match. CDR3 size: 13 residues. The germline gives CDR1 WNHNN, CDR2 SYGVQD (reference sequence). CDR3 region: CASMAGGTDTQYF. Written as DNA, the CDR3 is TGCGCCAGCATGGCGGGAGGGACAGATACGCAGTATTTT.

This sequence joins TRBV4-1 and TRBJ2-5; D not certain. Trimming stripped 1 base from V and 5 bases from J, with 14 bases between. CDR3 size: 15 residues. Germline CDR1 is MGHRA and CDR2 is YSYEKL. The chain's CDR3 is CASSQASTHLETQYF. CDR3 bases: TGCGCCAGCAGCCAAGCTTCTACCCACCTGGAGACCCAGTACTTC.

V is TRBV5-1 and J is TRBJ2-2, with a possible D match to TRBD2 (5 bases). The V gene lost 3 bases and the J gene lost 11 bases, with 17 bases spanning the gap. The V gene's germline CDR1 is SGHRS and CDR2 YFSETQ. The CDR3 sequence is 14 residues long. In DNA, the CDR3 is TGCGCCAGCAGCTGGACTGTGGAGCTCGGAGAGCTGTTTTTT. It specifies CASSWTVELGELFF.

The gene calls are TRBV11-2 and TRBJ2-3, with TRBD1 matching 7 bases. CDR1 is SGHAT, CDR2 FQNNGV, per germline. The ends lost 2 bases at V and 1 base at J; junction bases unmatched: 9. This CDR3 comprises 17 residues. CDR3 sequence: CASSLSVSGGGTDTQYF. Written as DNA, the CDR3 is TGTGCCAGCAGCTTAAGCGTATCAGGGGGTGGCACAGATACGCAGTATTTT.

V is TRBV13 and J is TRBJ1-3, with a possible D match to TRBD1 (5 bases). Trimming took off 0 bases at V and 1 base at J, with 16 bases between the two ends. CDR3 length equals 18 residues. Germline V gene lookup returns CDR1 PRHDT and CDR2 FYEKMQ (reference sequence). CDR3 sequence reads: CASSLGPARGRSGNTIYF. CDR3 sequence (DNA): TGTGCCAGCAGCTTAGGCCCAGCTCGGGGCCGTTCTGGAAACACCATATATTTT.

This clone was counted between two and nine times. DNA for the CDR3: TGTGCCAGCAGTTATCGCAGGGGGGACACTGAAGCTTTCTTT. Translating it yields CASSYRRGDTEAFF. This chain uses TRBV27 with TRBJ1-1; 7 positions agree with TRBD1. In germline, CDR1 is MNHEY, CDR2 SMNVEV (reference sequence). With 4 bases clipped from V and 3 bases from J, the junction kept 5 bases outside the gene matches. The CDR3 covers 14 residues.

The chain links TRBV2 to TRBJ1-5; D remains ambiguous. Trimming left V 6 bases short and J 2 bases short, with 8 bases between. The CDR3 covers 13 residues. Germline lookup yields CDR1 SNHLY and CDR2 FYNNEI. The chain's CDR3 is CASRRIGNQPQHF. The CDR3 DNA sequence: TGTGCCAGCAGAAGGATCGGCAATCAGCCCCAGCATTTT.

The chain has TRBV2 and TRBJ1-2; unclear D gene. CDR3 length equals 15 residues. Germline V CDR1 and CDR2: SNHLY, FYNNEI. The V gene lost 1 base and the J gene lost 8 bases, with 17 bases spanning the gap. The DNA of the CDR3 is TGTGCCAGCAGTGAAGACCGAGGTTTTGCCCGCGGCTACACCTTC. Protein product: CASSEDRGFARGYTF.

This chain joins TRBV4-3 and TRBJ2-3; 12 bases are shared with TRBD2. CDR3 length: 18 residues. V shed 3 bases, J shed 0 bases, and the junction held 7 bases outside the gene matches. Germline CDR1 is LGHNA and CDR2 is YSLEER. CDR3 protein: CASSHQASGRGSTDTQYF. DNA for the CDR3: TGCGCCAGCAGCCATCAAGCTAGCGGGAGGGGGAGCACAGATACGCAGTATTTT.

The rearrangement joins TRBV4-2 to TRBJ2-3; unclear D gene. This CDR3 has 15 residues. Germline values: CDR1 LGHNA, CDR2 YNFKEQ. Trimming took 3 bases from V and 0 from J, leaving 10 bases between them. The CDR3 nucleotides read TGTGCCAGCAGCCAGGCCTATACTAGCACAGATACGCAGTATTTT. It is translated as CASSQAYTSTDTQYF.

The chain couples TRBV27 to TRBJ2-3; D is uncertain. Trimming left V 3 bases short and J 0 bases short, with 10 bases between. The length of the CDR3 is 15 residues. CDR1 and CDR2 from the germline V gene are MNHEY and SMNVEV (reference sequence). As DNA, the CDR3 is TGTGCCAGCAGTTTCATGGGATTTAGCACAGATACGCAGTATTTT. This codes for CASSFMGFSTDTQYF.

V usage is TRBV30 and J usage is TRBJ2-1; TRBD2 agrees at 10 bases. Trimming took 4 bases from V and 1 from J; bases not matched to a gene: 7. The CDR3 covers 16 residues. In germline, CDR1 is GTSNPN, CDR2 SVGIG (reference sequence). The CDR3 DNA reads as TGTGCCTGGAAGCGGGAGGGCTTCCGTTCCTACAATGAGCAGTTCTTC. Residues: CAWKREGFRSYNEQFF.

J is TRBJ2-7 and V is TRBV28, with 10 bases identical to TRBD2. The CDR3 runs to 15 residues. The V and J ends lost 5 bases and 2 bases, in that order; junction bases with no gene match: 6. CDR1 and CDR2 (germline): MDHEN, SYDVKM. DNA for the CDR3: TGTGCCAGCAGTACCGGACTAGCGGTAACCTACGAGCAGTACTTC. This translates into CASSTGLAVTYEQYF.

V is TRBV6-1 and J is TRBJ2-3, with D hard to call. Trimming pared 4 bases from V and 5 bases from J, leaving 7 bases between. The CDR3 sequence is 12 residues long. The V gene's germline CDR1 is MNHNS and CDR2 SASEGT. The CDR3 is CASSGTQDTQYF. The CDR3 DNA reads TGTGCCAGCAGTGGTACACAAGATACGCAGTATTTT.

This chain connects TRBV7-2 to TRBJ1-1; D call uncertain. The V gene lost 7 bases and the J gene lost 4 bases, with 7 bases spanning the gap. The CDR3 sequence is 11 residues long. Looked up from germline, CDR1 is SGHTA and CDR2 is FQGNSA. The CDR3 is CASTGSTEAFF. The CDR3 DNA reads TGTGCCAGCACTGGTAGCACTGAAGCTTTCTTT.

V usage is TRBV9 and J usage is TRBJ2-7, with TRBD2 matching over 7 bases. Trimming cost V 4 bases and J 2 bases; bases outside gene matches: 6. CDR1 is SGDLS and CDR2 is YYNGEE in the germline V gene. The length of the CDR3 is 14 residues. CDR3 sequence: CASSPWTSPYEQYF. For the CDR3, the DNA is TGTGCCAGCAGCCCTTGGACTAGTCCCTACGAGCAGTACTTC.

This chain joins TRBV28 and TRBJ2-1, with D tentatively TRBD1 or TRBD2 (5 bases each). Trimming pared 3 bases from V and 10 bases from J, leaving 13 bases between. The V gene's germline CDR1 is MDHEN and CDR2 SYDVKM. CDR3 size: 13 residues. The CDR3 nucleotides read TGTGCCAGCAGTTTGTGGGGCACTAGAGAGCAGTTCTTC. Translation: CASSLWGTREQFF.